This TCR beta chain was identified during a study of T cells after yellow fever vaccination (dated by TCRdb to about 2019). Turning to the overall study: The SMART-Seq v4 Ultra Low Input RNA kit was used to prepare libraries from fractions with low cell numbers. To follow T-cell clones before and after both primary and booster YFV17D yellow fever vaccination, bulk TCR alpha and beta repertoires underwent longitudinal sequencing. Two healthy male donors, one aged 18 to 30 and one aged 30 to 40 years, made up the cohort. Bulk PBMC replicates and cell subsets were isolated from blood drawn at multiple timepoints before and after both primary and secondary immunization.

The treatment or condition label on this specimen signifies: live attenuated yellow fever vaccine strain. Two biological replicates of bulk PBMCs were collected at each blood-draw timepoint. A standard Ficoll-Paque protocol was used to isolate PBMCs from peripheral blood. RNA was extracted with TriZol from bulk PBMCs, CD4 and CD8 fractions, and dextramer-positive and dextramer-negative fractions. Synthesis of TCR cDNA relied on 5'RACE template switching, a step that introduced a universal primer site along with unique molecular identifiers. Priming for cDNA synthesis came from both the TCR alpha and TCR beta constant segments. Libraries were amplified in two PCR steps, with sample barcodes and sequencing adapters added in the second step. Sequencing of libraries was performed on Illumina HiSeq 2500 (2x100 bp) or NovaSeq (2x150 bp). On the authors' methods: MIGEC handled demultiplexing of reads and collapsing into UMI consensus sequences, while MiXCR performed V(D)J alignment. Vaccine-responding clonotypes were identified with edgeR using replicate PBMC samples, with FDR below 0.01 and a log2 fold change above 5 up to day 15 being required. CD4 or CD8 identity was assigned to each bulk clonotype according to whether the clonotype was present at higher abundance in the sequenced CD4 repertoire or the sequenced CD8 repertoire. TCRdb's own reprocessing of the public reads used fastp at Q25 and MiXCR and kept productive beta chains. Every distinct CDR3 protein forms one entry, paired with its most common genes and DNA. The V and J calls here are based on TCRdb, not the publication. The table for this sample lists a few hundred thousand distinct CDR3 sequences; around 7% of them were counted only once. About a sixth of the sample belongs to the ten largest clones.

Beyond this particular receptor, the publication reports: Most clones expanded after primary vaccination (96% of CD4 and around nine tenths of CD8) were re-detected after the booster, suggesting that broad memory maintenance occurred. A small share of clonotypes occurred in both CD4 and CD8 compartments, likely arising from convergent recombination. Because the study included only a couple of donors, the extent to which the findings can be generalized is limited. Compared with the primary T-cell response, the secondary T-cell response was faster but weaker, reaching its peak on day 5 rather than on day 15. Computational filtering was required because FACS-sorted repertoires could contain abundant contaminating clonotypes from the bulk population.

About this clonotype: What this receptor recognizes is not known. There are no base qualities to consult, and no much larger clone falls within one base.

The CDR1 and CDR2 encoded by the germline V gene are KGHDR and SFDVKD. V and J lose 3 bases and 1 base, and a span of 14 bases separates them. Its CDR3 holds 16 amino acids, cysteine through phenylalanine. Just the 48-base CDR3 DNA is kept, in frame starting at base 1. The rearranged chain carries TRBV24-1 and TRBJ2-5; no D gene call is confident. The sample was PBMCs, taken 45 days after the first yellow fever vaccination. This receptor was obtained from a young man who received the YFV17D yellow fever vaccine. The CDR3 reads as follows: CATSDHRSSPQETQYF. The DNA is TGTGCCACCAGTGATCACAGATCCAGCCCCCAAGAGACCCAGTACTTC.